The entry that follows covers one T cell receptor beta chain sequence. It lacks a known antigen. Base quality data are lacking; no much larger clone is found one base away. These data come from a study of blood T cell repertoires in COVID-19 (TCRdb year 2020). Context from the whole study: The collaborator samples originated in the United States, Italy and Spain and spanned the acute and convalescent phases of COVID-19. Where HLA class I and class II types were available, the types were taken from metadata supplied by the sample provider, not from assay-based typing. The samples were drawn from the first 160 participants of the ongoing ImmuneRACE study and from roughly 1,300 subjects provided by 6 global collaborators. The prospective study material was composed of cDNA or gDNA derived from T cells, B-cell-depleted T cells, or PBMCs. The dataset comprised deeply sampled blood TCRbeta repertoires from subjects exposed to, actively infected with, or recovered from COVID-19. A freely available public database, intended as a resource for researchers studying the immune response to SARS-CoV-2, is where the repertoires were released. The sample metadata nearly always contained a de-identified subject ID, COVID-19 status, age in years and sex.

According to the germline V gene, CDR1 reads SGHTA and CDR2 reads FQGTGA. The CDR3 has 13 amino acids, counting the end cysteine and phenylalanine. Just the 39-base CDR3 DNA is kept, in frame starting at base 1. Trimming takes 5 bases off V and 3 bases off J; junction bases not matched to a gene: 1. Each collaborating institution followed its own protocols to collect whole blood in K2EDTA tubes. For TCRbeta analysis, collaborators shipped samples in one of three forms: frozen whole blood, isolated PBMCs, or DNA extracted from either of those sample types. The immunoSEQ Assay, a bias-controlled multiplex PCR, was used to amplify TCRbeta CDR3 regions from genomic DNA. In the original analysis: Nucleated cell counts per sample were estimated from amplification of reference gene primers within the assay. To quantify the absolute abundance of each unique TCRbeta CDR3 rearrangement, sequence reads were collapsed and filtered. Productive Simpson clonality was computed per sample as the square root of Simpson's diversity index over productive rearrangements. TCRdb carries this immuneACCESS record with in-frame sequences only. Its versions omit some clonotypes, under half of them owing to an unresolved V gene in the studies checked, with the rest unexplained. D and trimming were read from the DNA, whereas the V and J calls and clone size are those reported in that table. The sample table lists a few hundred thousand clones, roughly 80% of them with a count of one. Roughly 10% of the sample rests with the top ten.

What the research found in general, with its limitations: How much clinical and demographic metadata was included differed by source and by participant, and the metadata was provided uncurated.

Sequenced: peripheral blood. This chain is built from TRBV7-3 and TRBJ2-5, and 9 junction bases match TRBD1. This TCR came from a woman of 80 years or more with acute or convalescent COVID-19. For the CDR3, the sequence is CASSRDREETQYF. The DNA sequence is as follows: TGTGCCAGCAGCCGGGACAGGGAAGAGACCCAGTACTTC.